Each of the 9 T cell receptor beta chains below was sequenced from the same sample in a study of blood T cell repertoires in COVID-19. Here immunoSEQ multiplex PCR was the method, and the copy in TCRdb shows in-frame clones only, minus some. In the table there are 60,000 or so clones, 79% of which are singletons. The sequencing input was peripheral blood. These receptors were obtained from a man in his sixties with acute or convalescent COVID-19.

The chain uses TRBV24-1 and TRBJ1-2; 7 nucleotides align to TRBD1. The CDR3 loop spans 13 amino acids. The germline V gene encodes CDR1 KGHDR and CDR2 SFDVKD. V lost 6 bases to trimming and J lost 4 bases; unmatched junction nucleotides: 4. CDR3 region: CATSLTGLYGYTF. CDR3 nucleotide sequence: TGTGCCACCAGTCTGACAGGGCTCTATGGCTACACCTTC.

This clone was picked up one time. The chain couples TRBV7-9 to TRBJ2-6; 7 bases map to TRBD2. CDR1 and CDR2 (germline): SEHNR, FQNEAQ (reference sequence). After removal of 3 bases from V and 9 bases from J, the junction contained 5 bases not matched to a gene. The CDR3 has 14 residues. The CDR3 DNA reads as TGTGCCAGCAGCTTGGGGGGGGACGGCAACGTCCTGACTTTC. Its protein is CASSLGGDGNVLTF.

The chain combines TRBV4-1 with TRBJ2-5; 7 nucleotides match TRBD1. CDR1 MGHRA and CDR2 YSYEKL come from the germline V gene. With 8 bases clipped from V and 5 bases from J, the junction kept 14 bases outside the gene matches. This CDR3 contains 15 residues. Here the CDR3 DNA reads TGCGCCAGCGCGTCCACAGGGGTAGTTGCGGAGACCCAGTACTTC. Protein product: CASASTGVVAETQYF.

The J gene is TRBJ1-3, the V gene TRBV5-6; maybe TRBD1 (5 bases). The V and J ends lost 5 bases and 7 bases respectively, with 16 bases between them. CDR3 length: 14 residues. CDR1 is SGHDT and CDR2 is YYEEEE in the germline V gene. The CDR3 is CASRQQENSNTIYF. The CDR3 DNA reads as TGTGCCAGCAGACAACAGGAGAATTCTAACACCATATATTTT.

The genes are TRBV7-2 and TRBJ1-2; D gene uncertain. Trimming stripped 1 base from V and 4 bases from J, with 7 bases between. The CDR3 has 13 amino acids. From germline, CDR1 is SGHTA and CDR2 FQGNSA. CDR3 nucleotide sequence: TGTGCCAGCAGCTTAGAATTATCCTATGGCTACACCTTC. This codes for CASSLELSYGYTF.

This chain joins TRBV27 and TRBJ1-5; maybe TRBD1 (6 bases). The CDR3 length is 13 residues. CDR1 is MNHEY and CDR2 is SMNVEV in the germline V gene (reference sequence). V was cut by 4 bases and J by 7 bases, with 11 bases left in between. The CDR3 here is CASSYREGQPQHF. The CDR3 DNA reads TGTGCCAGCAGTTACAGGGAAGGACAGCCCCAGCATTTT.

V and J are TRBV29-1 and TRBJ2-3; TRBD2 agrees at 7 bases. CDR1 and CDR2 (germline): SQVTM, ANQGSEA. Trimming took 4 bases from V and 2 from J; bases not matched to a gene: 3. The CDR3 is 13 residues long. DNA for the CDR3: TGCAGCGTTGGGGAGGGGTTCACAGATACGCAGTATTTT. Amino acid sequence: CSVGEGFTDTQYF.

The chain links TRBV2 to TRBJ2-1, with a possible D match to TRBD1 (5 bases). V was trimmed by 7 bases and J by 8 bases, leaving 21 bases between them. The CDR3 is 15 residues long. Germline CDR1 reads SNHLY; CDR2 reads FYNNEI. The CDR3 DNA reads TGTGCCAGCACAGGGTTTGGAAGTGGGTTTGATGAGCAGTTCTTC. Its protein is CASTGFGSGFDEQFF.

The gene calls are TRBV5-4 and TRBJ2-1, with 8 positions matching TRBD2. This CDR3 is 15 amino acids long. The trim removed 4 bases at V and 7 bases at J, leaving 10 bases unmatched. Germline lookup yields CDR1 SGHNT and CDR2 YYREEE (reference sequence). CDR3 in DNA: TGTGCCAGCAGCCCATTCACAAGCGGGGGTAATGAGCAGTTCTTC. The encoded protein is CASSPFTSGGNEQFF.